The T cell receptor beta chain described here comes from a study of identical twins (dated by TCRdb to the mid-2010s). In the study overall: To test whether fetal clonotypes persist, the study used deep sequencing on TCR alpha and beta repertoires from monozygotic twins, unrelated adults of various ages, and cord blood. To rule out contamination, the twin experiments were replicated at different times with different library preparation protocols. The research as a whole found: Out-of-frame TCR alpha sequences shared between twins showed an excess of low generation-probability sequences compared with coincidental sharing between unrelated individuals. In monozygotic twins, out-of-frame TCR alpha sharing was systematically underestimated by recombination models, although the models agreed with sharing between unrelated individuals. Because the same donors could not be followed over many years, conclusions were based on cross-sectional statistical analysis. Abundant cord blood beta clonotypes had fewer insertions, young adult naive repertoires showed a similar but weaker trend, and memory repertoires showed no such trend. In beta out-of-frame sequences, excess twin sharing was weaker, because having fewer shared sequences lowered the signal-to-noise ratio. Invariant T cells such as MAIT and iNKT could partly confound zero-insertion analyses, though diverse VJ usage argued against this for most clonotypes.

The CDR3 numbers 15 residues from cysteine through phenylalanine. CDR3 DNA only is kept here, 45 bases in frame from base 1. CDR1 and CDR2, looked up from the germline V gene, are SGHVS and FNYEAQ. After removal of 5 bases from V and 7 bases from J, the junction retains 8 bases not matched to a gene. All donors were healthy Caucasians. Three pairs of female monozygotic twins, all aged about 18 to 29 years, made up the twin cohort. Positive isolation kits from Invitrogen were used to isolate the CD4+ and CD8+ T cell populations. The library was made by 5' RACE. Data came from an Illumina HiSeq 2000. A universal primer binding site was added through template switching, and the final cDNA carried a unique molecular identifier so that TCR cDNA molecules could be counted accurately. Specific primers in the conserved constant-segment region were used to synthesize first-strand cDNA for the TCR alpha and beta chains. Each cDNA library was double barcoded, with a SMART-Mk sample barcode plus Illumina barcodes, to control for contamination. Two successive PCR steps introduced TruSeq adapter sequences along with Illumina sample barcodes. Sequencing of the TCR alpha and beta cDNA libraries was done on the Illumina HiSeq platform using custom primers. The authors processed their data as follows. Raw reads were processed with MiGEC to extract unique molecular identifiers, and MiXCR was used to determine CDR3 positions. For each individual, recombination models were inferred using an EM algorithm with the repgenHMM and IGoR tools. The tcR package in R was used for shared clonotype analysis, with sharing normalized by the product of cloneset sizes. Out-of-frame nonproductive sequences were analyzed to study raw recombination free of thymic and clonal selection effects. The public sequencing data were trimmed at Q25 with fastp and processed into clonotypes with MiXCR by TCRdb, which kept only in-frame beta chains. Each entry merges the rows of one CDR3 protein and shows their most common DNA and genes. In this record, the V and J calls reflect TCRdb's handling and not the investigators' own analysis. Present in this sample are about 550,000 distinct CDR3 sequences, approximately 20% of which were seen just once. The ten largest clones capture approximately 0.52% of the sample.

To note about this clonotype: The target of this receptor is not known. The input lacks base qualities; no much larger clone sits a single base away.

This sample also appeared in a second study, on yellow fever vaccine responses in identical twins. From that second study: The T cell response to vaccination in identical twins was reported by the authors to appear partly convergent and partly personalized. In identical twins, the study followed T cell clones that responded to the vaccine with precision.

Recombination joined TRBV7-6 with TRBJ2-2; 9 bases in between match TRBD1. This receptor was taken from a young woman in good health. Sequences were obtained from CD4+ T cells sorted from blood. The DNA sequence follows: TGTGCCAGCAGCCCCGGGACAGGGACGGGCGGGGAGCTGTTTTTT. The encoded protein is CASSPGTGTGGELFF.